The 21 T cell receptor beta chains below come from one sample, sequenced in a study of blood T cell repertoires in COVID-19. TCRdb keeps only in-frame clones here, not all; method: immunoSEQ multiplex PCR. Of under 250,000 clones listed, 65% to 90% are singletons. Specimen: PBMCs or T cells enriched from blood (not recorded which). Source of these receptors: a woman aged 45-65 years with acute COVID-19.

This clone was recorded a few times. The chain combines TRBV4-3 with TRBJ2-7, with TRBD2 identical over 10 bases. Germline V gene lookup returns CDR1 LGHNA and CDR2 YSLEER. The V segment lost 4 bases and the J segment 5 bases; nucleotides outside the gene matches: 5. This CDR3 is built from 14 residues. DNA of the CDR3: TGCGCCAGCAGCCTAAGTAGCGGGGGGAACGAGCAGTACTTC. This encodes CASSLSSGGNEQYF.

The J gene is TRBJ1-1, the V gene TRBV7-2, with 11 bases that match TRBD1. V lost 5 bases, J lost 0 bases, and 5 bases stayed unmatched. The length of the CDR3 is 16 residues. Germline CDR1 reads SGHTA; CDR2 reads FQGNSA. The CDR3 loop is CASSLRTGGMNTEAFF. The CDR3 coding sequence is TGTGCCAGCAGCCTAAGGACAGGGGGCATGAACACTGAAGCTTTCTTT.

The chain recombines TRBV27 with TRBJ2-3, with TRBD2 as a possible D gene (6 bases). V was cut by 2 bases and J by 5 bases, with 14 bases left in between. The CDR3 length is 15 residues. CDR1 is MNHEY and CDR2 is SMNVEV in the germline V gene (reference sequence). The CDR3 here is CASSLGERGGDTQYF. CDR3 DNA: TGTGCCAGCAGTTTAGGGGAACGGGGAGGAGATACGCAGTATTTT.

This chain links TRBV6-5 with TRBJ2-2; D call uncertain. Germline values: CDR1 MNHEY, CDR2 SVGAGI. The CDR3 spans 14 residues. The V and J ends lost 6 bases and 5 bases respectively, with 13 bases between them. The chain's CDR3 is CASSLERATGELFF. As DNA, the CDR3 is TGTGCCAGCAGCTTGGAGCGCGCTACCGGGGAGCTGTTTTTT.

This chain connects TRBV5-1 to TRBJ1-1; D unresolved. Germline assignment: CDR1 SGHRS and CDR2 YFSETQ. V lost 0 bases to trimming and J lost 11 bases, with 8 bases between them. CDR3 length: 11 residues. The CDR3 loop is CASSLEREAFF. The DNA for the CDR3 is TGCGCCAGCAGCTTGGAACGGGAGGCTTTCTTT.

The chain couples TRBV30 to TRBJ1-1, with 9 nucleotides matching TRBD1. This CDR3 is built from 14 residues. V trimming: 3 bases; J trimming: 11 bases; junction bases outside the gene matches: 13. Germline CDR1 is GTSNPN and CDR2 is SVGIG (reference sequence). The CDR3 reads CAWSPKGQGFGAFF. In DNA form, the CDR3 reads TGTGCCTGGAGCCCGAAGGGACAGGGCTTTGGGGCTTTCTTT. The entire variable domain, with the rest obtained from reference TRBV30 and TRBJ1-1, is as follows: SQTIHQWPATLVQPVGSPLSLECTVEGTSNPNLYWYRQAAGRGLQLLFYSVGIGQISSEVPQNLSASRPQDRQFILSSKKLLLSDSGFYLCAWSPKGQGFGAFFGQGTRLTVV.

Remarks on this clone: An end of the junction differs from the germline gene, which may be a read error. The chain is built from TRBV7-7 and TRBJ2-1; the D gene is possibly TRBD2 (6 bases). The CDR3 extends over 14 amino acids. CDR1 SSHAT and CDR2 FNYEAQ come from the germline V gene (reference sequence). For the CDR3, the DNA is TGTGCTAGCAGCTTAGGAATGGGGGGTACTGAGCAGTTCTTC. This encodes CASSLGMGGTEQFF.

The chain joins TRBV24-1 to TRBJ2-2; D might be TRBD2 (5 bases). Germline V gene data show CDR1 as KGHDR and CDR2 as SFDVKD. The CDR3 consists of 12 residues. Trimming removed 8 bases at V and 12 bases at J, with 15 bases between. The CDR3 loop reads CATNPLEGKLFF. The DNA for the CDR3 is TGTGCCACCAACCCCCTTGAGGGAAAGCTGTTTTTT.

V usage is TRBV24-1 and J usage is TRBJ1-2, with D possibly matching TRBD1 (5 bases). Trimming removed 3 bases from V and 8 bases from J, with 9 bases in between. The germline V gene encodes CDR1 KGHDR and CDR2 SFDVKD. The CDR3 extends over 12 amino acids. The CDR3 is CATSDTGEGYTF. CDR3 DNA: TGTGCCACCAGTGATACGGGGGAAGGCTACACCTTC.

This clone appeared a single time. This chain links TRBV10-3 with TRBJ2-7, with D perhaps TRBD2 (6 bases). CDR1 and CDR2 from the germline V gene are ENHRY and SYGVKD. The CDR3 loop spans 14 amino acids. V lost 3 bases and J lost 3, with 12 bases in between. The CDR3 DNA reads TGTGCCATCAGTGAAAGGGGACTCGACTACGAGCAGTACTTC. Its protein product is CAISERGLDYEQYF.

This chain links TRBV18 with TRBJ2-2; D gene uncertain. The germline CDR1 and CDR2 sequences are KGHSH and LQKENI. V lost 3 bases and J 5 bases, leaving 10 bases between the germline ends. The CDR3 is made up of 14 amino acids. The CDR3 region has the DNA TGTGCCAGCTCACCTAACCCCGGGACCGGGGAGCTGTTTTTT. Protein: CASSPNPGTGELFF.

The chain uses TRBV19 and TRBJ1-1; unclear D gene. Trimming pared 7 bases from V and 1 base from J, leaving 10 bases between. Germline CDR1 and CDR2: LNHDA and SQIVND (reference sequence). The CDR3 consists of 13 residues. CDR3 sequence (DNA): TGTGCCAGTACCAGACACTCGAACACTGAAGCTTTCTTT. Amino acids: CASTRHSNTEAFF.

The rearrangement links TRBV6-6 to TRBJ2-5, with TRBD2 matching 7 bases. This CDR3 is 14 amino acids long. Germline V gives CDR1 MNHNY, CDR2 SVGAGI (reference sequence). The J segment lost 2 bases and the V segment lost 5 bases, leaving 5 bases of the junction unmatched. In DNA form, the CDR3 reads TGTGCCAGCAGTCGAGAAGCGGGACAAGAGACCCAGTACTTC. This gives the protein CASSREAGQETQYF.

The rearrangement uses TRBV5-5 and TRBJ2-7; possible D gene TRBD2, 6 bases. V was clipped by 6 bases and J by 0 bases, with 22 bases between them. The CDR3 spans 17 residues. Germline V gives CDR1 SGHKS, CDR2 YYEKEE (reference sequence). As DNA, the CDR3 is TGTGCCAGCACTCCGGAGGGGTCGGCAGGACGCTCCTACGAGCAGTACTTC. It yields the protein CASTPEGSAGRSYEQYF.

This chain connects TRBV7-2 to TRBJ2-2, with TRBD2 matching 9 bases. This CDR3 has 16 residues. The V gene's germline CDR1 is SGHTA and CDR2 FQGNSA. The junction had 6 bases not matched to a gene; V was cut back by 2 bases and J by 5 bases. CDR3: CASSLPVRGGTGELFF. The CDR3, as DNA: TGTGCCAGCAGCTTACCCGTGCGGGGGGGAACCGGGGAGCTGTTTTTT.

The chain combines TRBV24-1 with TRBJ2-2; 8 nucleotides line up with TRBD1. V dropped 5 bases and J dropped 3; count of bases not matched to a gene: 7. This CDR3 has 16 amino acids. In germline, CDR1 is KGHDR, CDR2 SFDVKD. CDR3 sequence reads: CATSGSPGQDTGELFF. For the CDR3, the DNA is TGTGCCACCAGTGGAAGCCCGGGACAGGACACCGGGGAGCTGTTTTTT.

The chain is built from TRBV7-9 and TRBJ1-1; D call uncertain. CDR1 and CDR2 (germline): SEHNR, FQNEAQ (reference sequence). The CDR3 is 13 amino acids. Trimming took 4 bases from V and 8 from J, leaving 14 bases between them. The CDR3 DNA is TGTGCCAGCAGCTCCTTGGCGACTCAAGAAGCTTTCTTT. It is translated as CASSSLATQEAFF.

The chain carries TRBV11-2 and TRBJ2-2; D ambiguous. V was pared by 0 bases and J by 1 base, with 6 bases between. This CDR3 has 15 residues. Germline lookup yields CDR1 SGHAT and CDR2 FQNNGV. CDR3 loop: CASSLDLVNTGELFF. Written as DNA, the CDR3 is TGTGCCAGCAGCTTAGATCTTGTGAACACCGGGGAGCTGTTTTTT.

The chain joins TRBV15 to TRBJ1-1; D ambiguous. The CDR3 totals 16 residues. Looked up from germline, CDR1 is LNHNV and CDR2 is YYDKDF (reference sequence). V was trimmed by 0 bases and J by 0 bases, leaving 11 bases between them. The CDR3 nucleotides read TGTGCCACCAGCAGAGAAGCCGGCAGGCTGAACACTGAAGCTTTCTTT. Its translation is CATSREAGRLNTEAFF.

The chain links TRBV24-1 to TRBJ2-3; 12 bases align to TRBD2. This CDR3 is 17 amino acids long. The V gene end was trimmed by 4 bases and the J gene end by 1 base; junction bases not matched to a gene: 5. Germline CDR1 KGHDR, CDR2 SFDVKD. The CDR3, as DNA: TGTGCCACCAGTGAAAGAACTAGCGGGGGGCGCACAGATACGCAGTATTTT. The encoded protein is CATSERTSGGRTDTQYF.

The chain recombines TRBV6-5 with TRBJ1-1, with D possibly being TRBD1 (5 bases). There are 11 residues in the CDR3. CDR1 MNHEY and CDR2 SVGAGI come from the germline V gene. V was shortened by 9 bases and J by 6 bases, with 11 bases between the two germline ends. The CDR3 DNA is TGTGCCAGTGGGCAGGGCGCTGAAGCTTTCTTT. The encoded protein is CASGQGAEAFF.